A single sample gave rise to the 8 T cell receptor beta chains below, sequenced in a study of T cells expressing NK-cell markers. TCRdb re-called the 5' RACE reads; every CDR3 protein appears as one record, without DNA. Its clone listing holds roughly 350,000 distinct CDR3 sequences. The source material was blood T cells: a sorted CD56 or NKG2C T cell subset, CD4+ or CD8+ T cells, or bulk PBMC T cells (not recorded which). These receptor sequences come from a man aged 18 to 70 in good health.

CDR3 region: CASSGLAGGDRPQETQYF. The rearrangement uses TRBV25-1 and TRBJ2-5; without DNA, the TCRdb call of TRBD2 cannot be checked. Germline V CDR1 and CDR2: MGHDK, SYGVNS. The length of the CDR3 is 18 residues.

The gene calls are TRBV30 and TRBJ2-7; the TCRdb D gene call, TRBD2, has no DNA to confirm it. The CDR3 spans 15 residues. Germline V gene data show CDR1 as GTSNPN and CDR2 as SVGIG (reference sequence). This CDR3 reads CAWSVVGLAAVEQYF.

This chain joins TRBV5-6 and TRBJ1-4. Germline V CDR1 and CDR2: SGHDT, YYEEEE. The CDR3 is made up of 15 amino acids. This CDR3 reads CASSVFEWAAGKLFF.

This CDR3 is CASSLVETGGKETQYF. This rearrangement joins TRBV5-1 to TRBJ2-5; TCRdb gives TRBD1 as the D gene, but with no DNA this cannot be confirmed. There are 16 residues in the CDR3. The germline V gene has CDR1 SGHRS and CDR2 YFSETQ. Filled out from reference TRBV5-1 and TRBJ2-5, the complete variable domain reads KAGVTQTPRYLIKTRGQQVTLSCSPISGHRSVSWYQQTPGQGLQFLFEYFSETQRNKGNFPGRFSGRQFSNSRSEMNVSTLELGDSALYLCASSLVETGGKETQYFGPGTRLLVL.

V and J are TRBV12-3 or TRBV12-4 and TRBJ2-7; TCRdb's D call of TRBD1 is untestable without DNA. CDR3 length equals 14 residues. CDR3 in amino acids: CASSPTTGSYEQYF.

The genes are TRBV5-1 and TRBJ2-5; the TRBD2 assignment by TCRdb is unverifiable without DNA. This CDR3 spans 15 amino acids. CDR1 and CDR2 (germline): SGHRS, YFSETQ. The CDR3 sequence: CASSQDPSGQETQYF. Drawing the rest from reference TRBV5-1 and TRBJ2-5, the complete variable domain is KAGVTQTPRYLIKTRGQQVTLSCSPISGHRSVSWYQQTPGQGLQFLFEYFSETQRNKGNFPGRFSGRQFSNSRSEMNVSTLELGDSALYLCASSQDPSGQETQYFGPGTRLLVL.

The genes are TRBV5-4 and TRBJ2-3; TCRdb lists TRBD2, though no DNA is available to test this call. CDR1 SGHNT and CDR2 YYREEE come from the germline V gene (reference sequence). This CDR3 contains 17 residues. The CDR3: CASSLGLLGLAGVTQYF. The full variable domain, its missing parts supplied by reference TRBV5-4 and TRBJ2-3, is ETGVTQSPTHLIKTRGQQVTLRCSSQSGHNTVSWYQQALGQGPQFIFQYYREEENGRGNFPPRFSGLQFPNYSSELNVNALELDDSALYLCASSLGLLGLAGVTQYFGPGTRLTVL.

The rearrangement uses TRBV10-2 and TRBJ2-7; the D call from TCRdb, TRBD2, cannot be confirmed without DNA. The germline V gene has CDR1 WSHSY and CDR2 SAAADI. The CDR3 spans 20 residues. CDR3 in amino acids: CASSVFGGDPKRHSSYEQYF.